This record covers a single T cell receptor beta chain. Positive CCR7 selection of CD45RO-negative cells yielded the naive CD8 cells, and terminally differentiated effector memory CD45RA+ cells were excluded. This sample was taken from a study of shared clonotypes between healthy human individuals. The overall study: Three plates were used per donor for CD4 naive, three for CD4 memory, two for CD8 naive and one for CD8 memory.

For each subset, genomic DNA was distributed in equal portions over several immunoSEQ plates. The repertoire was sequenced with immunoSEQ multiplex PCR; TCRdb's copy has only in-frame clones and lacks some. This table has hundreds of thousands of clones, around 96% appearing once. This CDR3 is 12 amino acids long. Looked up from germline, CDR1 is SGHNT and CDR2 is YENEEA. Between the trimmed V and J ends, which lost 6 bases and 5 bases, there was a span of 7 bases. The chain recombines TRBV11-3 with TRBJ2-2; D possibly corresponds to TRBD2 (5 bases). Sequenced input: naive CD8+ T cells sorted from blood. The sequence was obtained from a woman younger than 45 in good health. CDR3 nucleotide sequence: TGTGCCAGCAGGTGGGAGACCGGGGAGCTGTTTTTT. Translation gives CASRWETGELFF.